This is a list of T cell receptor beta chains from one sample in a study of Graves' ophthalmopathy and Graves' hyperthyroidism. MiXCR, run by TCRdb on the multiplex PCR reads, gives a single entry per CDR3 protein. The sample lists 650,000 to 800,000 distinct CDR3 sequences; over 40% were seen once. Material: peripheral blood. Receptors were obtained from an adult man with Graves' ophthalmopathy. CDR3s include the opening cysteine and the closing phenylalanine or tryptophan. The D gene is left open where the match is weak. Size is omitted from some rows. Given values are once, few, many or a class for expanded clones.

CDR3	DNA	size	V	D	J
CASSENRDGYGYTF	TGTGCCAGCAGTGAGAACAGGGACGGCTATGGCTACACCTTC	NA	TRBV2	NA	TRBJ1-2
CAISESGGRAEAFF	TGTGCCATCAGTGAGTCGGGGGGCCGGGCTGAAGCTTTCTTT	NA	TRBV10-3	NA	TRBJ1-1
CAISDWAGGTQYF	TGTGCCATCAGTGACTGGGCAGGAGGGACCCAGTACTTC	NA	TRBV10-3	NA	TRBJ2-5
CATSSYQGLTGGNQPQHF	TGTGCCACCAGCAGTTACCAGGGGTTGACGGGTGGCAATCAGCCCCAGCATTTT	NA	TRBV15	NA	TRBJ1-5
CASRSRRFDYGYTF	TGTGCCAGCAGATCCAGGCGATTTGACTATGGCTACACCTTC	NA	TRBV10-3	NA	TRBJ1-2
CSARRGTEGYTF	TGCAGTGCTAGGCGTGGGACTGAGGGCTACACCTTC	many	TRBV20-1	NA	TRBJ1-2
CAIPGQAYSPLHF	TGTGCCATCCCGGGACAGGCCTATTCACCCCTCCACTTT	NA	TRBV7-9	TRBD1	TRBJ1-6
CASSYSGDGQPQHF	TGTGCCAGCAGTTACTCAGGAGATGGTCAGCCCCAGCATTTT	NA	TRBV6-6	NA	TRBJ1-5
CASSFSRGHEQYF	TGTGCCAGCAGCTTCTCCAGGGGGCACGAGCAGTACTTC	few	TRBV11-3	TRBD1	TRBJ2-7
CASSLILSLGREDTEAFF	TGTGCCAGCAGCTTAATCTTAAGCCTTGGCAGGGAGGACACTGAAGCTTTCTTT	many	TRBV7-2	NA	TRBJ1-1
CASSPSWTGDYEQYF	TGTGCCAGCAGCCCAAGCTGGACGGGAGACTACGAGCAGTACTTC	NA	TRBV5-5	NA	TRBJ2-7
CASSARGAETQYF	TGTGCCAGCAGTGCTAGAGGGGCGGAGACCCAGTACTTC	NA	TRBV25-1	NA	TRBJ2-5
CASSSGGGYTEAFF	TGTGCCAGCAGCTCGGGGGGCGGCTACACTGAAGCTTTCTTT	NA	TRBV25-1	NA	TRBJ1-1
CAIRGGVNQETQYF	TGTGCCATCAGGGGGGGGGTTAACCAAGAGACCCAGTACTTC	NA	TRBV10-3	TRBD2	TRBJ2-5
CASSLADGNTAEKLFF	TGTGCCAGCAGCTTAGCGGACGGGAACACGGCTGAAAAACTGTTTTTT	many	TRBV7-9	NA	TRBJ1-4
CSARGVVNTEAFF	TGCAGTGCTAGAGGAGTGGTGAACACTGAAGCTTTCTTT	many	TRBV20-1	NA	TRBJ1-1
CASSLGGMELFF	TGTGCCAGCAGCTTAGGGGGTATGGAACTGTTTTTT	once	TRBV7-8	NA	TRBJ1-4
CASSLDGTQSQETQYF	TGTGCCAGCAGTTTAGACGGGACCCAATCCCAAGAGACCCAGTACTTC	many	TRBV12-3/TRBV12-4	NA	TRBJ2-5
CASSVEHSGKETQYF	TGTGCCAGCAGCGTAGAACATAGCGGGAAAGAGACCCAGTACTTC	once	TRBV9	TRBD2	TRBJ2-5
CASSVESTATNEKLFF	TGTGCCAGCAGCGTAGAGTCGACAGCAACTAATGAAAAACTGTTTTTT	few	TRBV9	NA	TRBJ1-4
CAISERSGGTYEQYF	TGTGCCATCAGTGAGAGATCAGGGGGGACCTACGAGCAGTACTTC	many	TRBV10-3	NA	TRBJ2-7
CASSWTDTQYF	TGTGCCAGCAGCTGGACAGATACGCAGTATTTT	few	TRBV2	NA	TRBJ2-3
CASSYGGDYNQPQHF	TGTGCCAGCAGTTACGGAGGAGACTACAATCAGCCCCAGCATTTT	few	TRBV12-3/TRBV12-4	NA	TRBJ1-5
CSAAPDSYEQYF	TGCAGCGCGGCCCCGGACAGTTACGAGCAGTACTTC	many	TRBV29-1	NA	TRBJ2-7
CSAMGLAYEQYF	TGCAGCGCCATGGGACTAGCGTACGAGCAGTACTTC	NA	TRBV29-1	TRBD2	TRBJ2-7
CSVVLPNYGYIF	TGCAGCGTTGTTTTGCCTAACTATGGCTACATCTTC	NA	TRBV29-1	NA	TRBJ1-2
CASSERGLSVNEQYF	TGTGCCAGCAGTGAAAGAGGGCTATCCGTCAATGAGCAGTACTTC	NA	TRBV25-1	NA	TRBJ2-7
CASSRDRVAYEQYF	TGTGCCAGTAGTCGGGACAGGGTGGCCTACGAGCAGTACTTC	many	TRBV19	TRBD1	TRBJ2-7
CATSSVGTGSSYNSPLHF	TGTGCCACCAGCAGCGTGGGGACAGGGAGCTCCTATAATTCACCCCTCCACTTT	NA	TRBV15	TRBD1	TRBJ1-6
CASSEGTDHGYTF	TGTGCCAGCAGCGAAGGGACGGACCATGGCTACACCTTC	NA	TRBV2	NA	TRBJ1-2
CASSLGPTGGGDGYTF	TGTGCCAGCAGCTTAGGTCCGACAGGGGGAGGCGATGGCTACACCTTC	many	TRBV7-9	TRBD1	TRBJ1-2
CASSGPGTSNTEAFF	TGTGCCAGCAGTGGGCCCGGGACATCGAACACTGAAGCTTTCTTT	NA	TRBV25-1	NA	TRBJ1-1
CASSDRYRNTIYF	TGTGCCAGCAGTGATCGGTACAGAAACACCATATATTTT	few	TRBV25-1	NA	TRBJ1-3
CASSPIGRGPGELFF	TGTGCCAGCAGCCCCATCGGTAGGGGCCCCGGGGAGCTGTTTTTT	many	TRBV7-9	NA	TRBJ2-2
CASSYLSPDSDTEAFF	TGTGCCAGCAGTTATTTATCTCCGGACAGCGACACTGAAGCTTTCTTT	few	TRBV6-1	NA	TRBJ1-1
CASSLTREFGEQYF	TGTGCCAGCAGTTTAACCCGGGAATTCGGCGAGCAGTACTTC	NA	TRBV2	NA	TRBJ2-7
CSALATEAFF	TGCAGTGCGCTAGCCACTGAAGCTTTCTTT	many	TRBV20-1	NA	TRBJ1-1
CSASAQGFEQYF	TGCAGTGCTAGCGCGCAGGGATTCGAGCAGTACTTC	NA	TRBV20-1	NA	TRBJ2-7
CASSPWDRPDEKLFF	TGTGCCAGCTCCCCTTGGGACAGACCGGATGAAAAACTGTTTTTT	few	TRBV12-3/TRBV12-4	TRBD1	TRBJ1-4
CATSRDPGGRGYTF	TGTGCCACCAGCAGAGATCCAGGGGGACGTGGCTACACCTTC	NA	TRBV15	TRBD1	TRBJ1-2
CSVDGTSGQETQYF	TGCAGCGTTGACGGTACTAGCGGCCAAGAGACCCAGTACTTC	NA	TRBV29-1	TRBD2	TRBJ2-5
CAISERTGEGNTEAFF	TGTGCCATCAGTGAGCGGACAGGGGAAGGGAACACTGAAGCTTTCTTT	NA	TRBV10-3	TRBD1	TRBJ1-1
CASSGTGVGNTGELFF	TGTGCCAGCAGTGGCACAGGGGTTGGGAACACCGGGGAGCTGTTTTTT	few	TRBV10-3	TRBD1	TRBJ2-2
CASSGGTPNTGELFF	TGTGCCAGCAGCGGCGGGACTCCGAACACCGGGGAGCTGTTTTTT	NA	TRBV9	NA	TRBJ2-2
CASSAGTGPANYGYTF	TGTGCCAGCAGTGCGGGGACAGGGCCAGCTAACTATGGCTACACCTTC	few	TRBV12-3/TRBV12-4	TRBD1	TRBJ1-2
CASSESRVQETQYF	TGTGCCAGCAGTGAAAGCAGGGTCCAAGAGACCCAGTACTTC	NA	TRBV6-5	NA	TRBJ2-5
CAWSVDVRIETQYF	TGTGCCTGGAGTGTTGACGTGAGAATCGAGACCCAGTACTTC	NA	TRBV30	NA	TRBJ2-5
CASSEAGGLQTQYF	TGTGCCAGCAGTGAAGCGGGGGGGCTGCAGACCCAGTACTTC	few	TRBV6-1	NA	TRBJ2-5
CASRGQGAVQPQHF	TGTGCCAGCAGGGGACAGGGGGCGGTTCAGCCCCAGCATTTT	NA	TRBV2	TRBD1	TRBJ1-5